This T cell receptor beta chain was recovered during a study of blood T cell repertoires in COVID-19 (dated by TCRdb to about 2020). Notes on the research overall: Samples covering the acute and convalescent phases of COVID-19 were provided by collaborators in the United States, Italy and Spain. The prospective study material was composed of cDNA or gDNA derived from T cells, B-cell-depleted T cells, or PBMCs. Deeply sampled blood TCRbeta repertoires from subjects exposed to, actively infected with, or recovered from COVID-19 were included in the dataset. The repertoires were released in a freely available public database intended as a resource for research on the immune response to SARS-CoV-2. Samples came from the ongoing ImmuneRACE study (first 160 participants) plus 1,254 subjects from 6 global collaborators. Sample metadata almost always included a de-identified subject ID, COVID-19 status, age in years and sex. Where available, HLA class I and class II types were obtained from metadata supplied by the sample provider rather than from assay-based typing. The investigation overall reported the following: How much clinical and demographic metadata was included differed by source and by participant, and the metadata was provided uncurated.

Each collaborating institution followed its own protocols to collect whole blood in K2EDTA tubes. For TCRbeta analysis, collaborators shipped samples in one of three forms: frozen whole blood, isolated PBMCs, or DNA extracted from either of those sample types. The trim is 0 bases for V and 4 bases for J, with a gap of 6 bases between the germline ends. The CDR3 measures 13 amino acids from cysteine to phenylalanine. Just the 39-base CDR3 DNA is kept, in frame starting at base 1. CDR1 and CDR2 are read off the germline V gene as SGDLS and YYNGEE. In its sample, this clone was seen a few times. There is no known antigen for this receptor. There are no base qualities to consult, and no much larger clone falls within one base. TCRbeta CDR3 regions were amplified from genomic DNA using the immunoSEQ Assay, a bias-controlled multiplex PCR. The study's processing was this. The number of nucleated cells in each sample was estimated by amplification of reference gene primers within the assay. Sequence reads were collapsed and filtered to measure the absolute abundance of every unique TCRbeta CDR3 rearrangement. For each sample, productive Simpson clonality was calculated as the square root of Simpson's diversity index across productive rearrangements. Not all clones reach the TCRdb copy of this immuneACCESS table, which keeps in-frame sequences only. Checked studies attribute under half of the gap to unresolved V genes and leave the rest unexplained. V and J calls and clone size come straight from that table; D and trimming were deduced from the DNA. In this sample the table shows about 150,000 clones, 80% of which occur a single time. The ten largest clones represent roughly 0.56% of the sample.

Rearrangement joined TRBV9 to TRBJ2-3, with the D gene uncertain. The sequence came from a man aged 55 to 70 with acute or convalescent COVID-19. The sample consisted of peripheral blood. Here is the DNA: TGTGCCAGCAGCGTAGACTCGTCAGATACGCAGTATTTT. Protein translation: CASSVDSSDTQYF. The full variable domain, completed from the reference TRBV9 and TRBJ2-3 proteins outside the CDR3, reads DSGVTQTPKHLITATGQRVTLRCSPRSGDLSVYWYQQSLDQGLQFLIQYYNGEERAKGNILERFSAQQFPDLHSELNLSSLELGDSALYFCASSVDSSDTQYFGPGTRLTVL.